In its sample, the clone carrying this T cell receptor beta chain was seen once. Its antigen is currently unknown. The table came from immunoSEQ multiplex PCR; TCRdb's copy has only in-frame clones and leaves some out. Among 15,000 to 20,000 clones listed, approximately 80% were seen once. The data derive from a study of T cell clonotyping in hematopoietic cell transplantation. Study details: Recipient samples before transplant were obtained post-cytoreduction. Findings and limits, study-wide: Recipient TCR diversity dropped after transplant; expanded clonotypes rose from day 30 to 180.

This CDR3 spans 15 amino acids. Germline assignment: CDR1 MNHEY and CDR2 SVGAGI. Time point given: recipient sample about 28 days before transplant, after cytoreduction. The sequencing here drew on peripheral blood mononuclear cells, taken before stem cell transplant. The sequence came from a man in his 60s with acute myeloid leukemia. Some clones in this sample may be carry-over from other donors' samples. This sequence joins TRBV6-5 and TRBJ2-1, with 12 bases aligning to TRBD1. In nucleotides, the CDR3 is TGTGCGTGTGCCTTGGGACAGGGGGCTTTCGATGAGCAGTTCTTC. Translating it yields CACALGQGAFDEQFF.